This record concerns one T cell receptor (beta chain) sequence. Its cognate antigen has yet to be identified. The record has no base qualities; no much larger clone is one base away. V loses 3 bases, J loses 8 bases, and the germline ends lie 11 bases apart. Reading the germline V gene gives CDR1 MDHEN and CDR2 SYDVKM. The CDR3 runs 13 amino acids, cysteine and phenylalanine included. Only CDR3 DNA remains: 39 bases, in frame from the first base. The collaborating institutions used their own protocols to collect whole blood in K2EDTA tubes. Collaborator samples were shipped for TCRbeta analysis as frozen whole blood, isolated PBMCs, or DNA extracted from either sample type. TCRbeta CDR3 regions were amplified from genomic DNA by means of the immunoSEQ Assay, a bias-controlled multiplex PCR. The study's processing was this. The number of nucleated cells in each sample was estimated by amplification of reference gene primers within the assay. Sequence reads were collapsed and filtered to measure the absolute abundance of every unique TCRbeta CDR3 rearrangement. For each sample, productive Simpson clonality was calculated by taking the square root of Simpson's diversity index across productive rearrangements. This is the immuneACCESS table as TCRdb keeps it, with only in-frame sequences that have V and J called. A part of the clones is gone; compared with another copy, unresolved V genes explain less than half, and the rest is unexplained. V, J and clone size are those of that table, while D and trimming were read from the DNA. This sample gives roughly 66,000 clones in total; about nine tenths of them show up just once. Of the sample, 13% is held by the ten largest clones.

The data stem from a study of blood T cell repertoires in COVID-19 (dated by TCRdb to about 2020). For the study in its entirety: The collaborator samples originated in the United States, Italy and Spain and spanned the acute and convalescent phases of COVID-19. HLA class I and class II types, where available, came from metadata supplied by the sample provider rather than from assay-based typing. Deeply sampled blood TCRbeta repertoires from subjects exposed to, actively infected with, or recovered from COVID-19 were included in the dataset. A de-identified subject ID, COVID-19 status, age in years and sex were almost always included in the sample metadata. The prospective study material was composed of cDNA or gDNA derived from T cells, B-cell-depleted T cells, or PBMCs. The samples were drawn from the first 160 participants of the ongoing ImmuneRACE study and from 1,200 or so subjects provided by 6 global collaborators. The repertoires were released in a freely available public database meant as a resource for research on the immune response to SARS-CoV-2. Here is what the overall study found, with its caveats: The amount of clinical and demographic metadata varied by source and participant and was provided uncurated.

The chain couples TRBV28 to TRBJ2-1, with no confidently assigned D gene. The receptor was isolated from a human donor with active COVID-19. The donor label of this sample is uncertain. The sequenced sample was peripheral blood. The DNA sequence follows: TGTGCCAGCAGTTTTAATCAGTTGGATGAGCAGTTCTTC. This encodes CASSFNQLDEQFF.